The 25 T cell receptor beta chains below were found in one sample sequenced in a study of cytomegalovirus exposure and HLA in healthy donors. Both 60 Vbeta primers and 13 Jbeta primers went into the PCR. Libraries were prepared by immunoSEQ multiplex PCR; TCRdb keeps only in-frame clonotypes and omits some of them. Among roughly 200,000 clones, approximately 79% were seen once, and the ten largest hold under 2%. The sequenced sample consisted of PBMCs. These receptor sequences come from a girl between 10 and 17 years old in good health and CMV-seropositive.

The sample holds a few counts of this clone. The genes are TRBV19 and TRBJ1-1; D uncertain. Germline loops: CDR1 LNHDA, CDR2 SQIVND (reference sequence). Trimming stripped 9 bases from V and 0 bases from J, with 8 bases between. The CDR3 has 12 amino acids. The CDR3 reads CASDSLNTEAFF. Here the CDR3 DNA reads TGTGCCAGCGACTCGCTGAACACTGAAGCTTTCTTT.

The chain combines TRBV18 with TRBJ1-2; TRBD1 matches 10 bases. The junction had 14 bases not matched to a gene; V was cut back by 6 bases and J by 7 bases. The germline V gene has CDR1 KGHSH and CDR2 LQKENI. This CDR3 has 16 amino acids. CDR3: CASSPTGTGDLGGYTF. The CDR3 DNA reads TGTGCCAGCTCGCCGACCGGGACAGGGGATTTAGGTGGCTACACCTTC.

The V and J genes are TRBV15 and TRBJ2-3; 14 bases map to TRBD2. The CDR3 is made up of 17 amino acids. Looked up from germline, CDR1 is LNHNV and CDR2 is YYDKDF (reference sequence). The V segment lost 7 bases and the J segment 2 bases; nucleotides outside the gene matches: 8. The CDR3 nucleotides read TGTGCCACCAAAAAGAGGACTAGCGGGGGGCTCACAGATACGCAGTATTTT. Protein product: CATKKRTSGGLTDTQYF.

Here the CDR3 DNA reads TGTGCCAGCAGCGCCTCTGTTGGCGGGAGCTATGGCTACACCTTC. This sequence encodes CASSASVGGSYGYTF. The gene calls are TRBV9 and TRBJ1-2; D unclear. The CDR3 totals 15 residues. Trimming removed 3 bases at V and 4 bases at J, with 16 bases between. CDR1 SGDLS and CDR2 YYNGEE come from the germline V gene.

This clone has more than one count but fewer than ten. Other DNA sequences in the same sample also yield this CDR3. V gene TRBV18 combines with J gene TRBJ2-3; TRBD1 matches 8 bases. From germline, CDR1 is KGHSH and CDR2 LQKENI. V gave up 2 bases and J gave up 4 bases; unmatched junction bases: 8. The CDR3 consists of 16 residues. Here the CDR3 reads CASSPAGQGLADTQYF. The CDR3 region has the DNA TGTGCCAGCTCACCAGCCGGACAGGGATTGGCAGATACGCAGTATTTT.

J is TRBJ2-5 and V is TRBV5-4; TRBD2 agrees at 9 bases. Unmatched junction bases numbered 15, after V lost 5 bases and J lost 7 bases. The CDR3 totals 16 residues. CDR1 and CDR2 (germline): SGHNT, YYREEE (reference sequence). CDR3 nucleotides: TGTGCCAGCAGTTCCTCGGCGGGGGGGCGTCCCGGGACCCAGTACTTC. It is translated as CASSSSAGGRPGTQYF.

J is TRBJ1-6 and V is TRBV27, with D uncertain. V was cut by 2 bases and J by 10 bases, with 12 bases left in between. The CDR3 sequence is 14 residues long. CDR1 MNHEY and CDR2 SMNVEV come from the germline V gene (reference sequence). CDR3 sequence (DNA): TGTGCCAGCAGTTTACAGGCACTCACCTCACCCCTCCACTTT. Protein: CASSLQALTSPLHF.

V usage is TRBV2 and J usage is TRBJ1-1; D not resolved. Germline CDR1 reads SNHLY; CDR2 reads FYNNEI. V dropped 0 bases and J dropped 1 base, with 6 bases sitting between them. The CDR3 spans 14 residues. The CDR3 loop reads CASSEARGNTEAFF. The CDR3 coding sequence is TGTGCCAGCAGTGAAGCGCGGGGGAACACTGAAGCTTTCTTT.

The chain links TRBV7-6 to TRBJ1-5; possibly TRBD1 for D (5 bases). Trimming pared 5 bases from V and 4 bases from J, leaving 12 bases between. The germline V gene has CDR1 SGHVS and CDR2 FNYEAQ. The CDR3 is 14 amino acids. Written as DNA, the CDR3 is TGTGCCAGCAGCGAGGGGAGGGGTAATCAGCCCCAGCATTTT. It yields the protein CASSEGRGNQPQHF.

The chain couples TRBV9 to TRBJ2-3; D is perhaps TRBD2 (5 bases). V shed 3 bases and J shed 0 bases, with 8 bases lying between them. CDR1 SGDLS and CDR2 YYNGEE come from the germline V gene. The CDR3 is made up of 14 amino acids. For the CDR3, the DNA is TGTGCCAGCAGCGGGACTTCTAGCACAGATACGCAGTATTTT. As protein: CASSGTSSTDTQYF.

This chain connects TRBV30 to TRBJ2-2; a weak D match, TRBD2 (5 bases). CDR3 length equals 14 residues. Deletions cut 4 bases from V and 5 bases from J, with 14 bases between. Germline CDR1 GTSNPN, CDR2 SVGIG (reference sequence). CDR3 sequence reads: CAWTAGRATGELFF. In DNA form, the CDR3 reads TGTGCCTGGACCGCGGGCCGGGCGACCGGGGAGCTGTTTTTT.

The chain recombines TRBV9 with TRBJ1-5; TRBD1 might be the D (5 bases). The CDR3 contains 15 residues. V was cut by 1 base and J by 4 bases, with 12 bases left in between. The germline CDR1 and CDR2 sequences are SGDLS and YYNGEE. The chain's CDR3 is CASSVNPGPNQPQHF. The CDR3 DNA reads as TGTGCCAGCAGCGTAAATCCAGGGCCGAATCAGCCCCAGCATTTT.

The chain carries TRBV9 and TRBJ2-5; the match to TRBD2 covers 12 bases. After removal of 3 bases from V and 5 bases from J, the junction contained 5 bases not matched to a gene. CDR1 is SGDLS, CDR2 YYNGEE, per germline. There are 15 residues in the CDR3. Written as DNA, the CDR3 is TGTGCCAGCAGCGCTAGCGGGGGGGCGGGGGAGACCCAGTACTTC. This gives the protein CASSASGGAGETQYF. The full variable domain, in which reference TRBV9 and TRBJ2-5 provide the parts outside the CDR3, is DSGVTQTPKHLITATGQRVTLRCSPRSGDLSVYWYQQSLDQGLQFLIQYYNGEERAKGNILERFSAQQFPDLHSELNLSSLELGDSALYFCASSASGGAGETQYFGPGTRLLVL.

Here the CDR3 DNA reads TGTGCCAGCAGCTTAGTAGATGGTGGGGCCAACGTCCTGACTTTC. Protein product: CASSLVDGGANVLTF. The chain joins TRBV7-9 to TRBJ2-6; D gene ambiguous. The germline CDR1 and CDR2 sequences are SEHNR and FQNEAQ (reference sequence). The germline V and J ends were trimmed by 1 base and 3 bases, with 7 bases remaining between them. This CDR3 spans 15 amino acids.

The chain combines TRBV9 with TRBJ2-3; D remains unclear. The CDR3 loop spans 13 amino acids. Trimming took 3 bases from V and 4 from J, leaving 9 bases between them. In germline, CDR1 is SGDLS, CDR2 YYNGEE. DNA of the CDR3: TGTGCCAGCAGCGACCAGGCCTCAGATACGCAGTATTTT. Protein: CASSDQASDTQYF.

The chain employs TRBV5-1 and TRBJ2-7, with TRBD1 matching 8 bases. In germline, CDR1 is SGHRS, CDR2 YFSETQ. This CDR3 is 15 amino acids long. V gave up 0 bases and J gave up 2 bases; unmatched junction bases: 4. The CDR3 protein is CASSLDRGVTYEQYF. Written as DNA, the CDR3 is TGCGCCAGCAGCTTGGACAGGGGGGTCACCTACGAGCAGTACTTC.

This chain joins TRBV5-1 and TRBJ1-1, with a weak D call TRBD1 (6 bases). CDR1 and CDR2 (germline): SGHRS, YFSETQ. The CDR3 sequence is 15 residues long. Trimming removed 4 bases at V and 0 bases at J, with 13 bases between. CDR3 loop: CASSRGTVMNTEAFF. The CDR3, as DNA: TGCGCCAGCAGCAGGGGGACGGTTATGAACACTGAAGCTTTCTTT.

The chain couples TRBV19 to TRBJ1-3; D remains unclear. Per germline, CDR1 LNHDA and CDR2 SQIVND (reference sequence). This CDR3 spans 17 amino acids. V was cut by 0 bases and J by 1 base, with 13 bases left in between. The CDR3 loop reads CASSIDSGGFSGNTIYF. DNA for the CDR3: TGTGCCAGTAGTATAGATTCAGGAGGTTTTTCTGGAAACACCATATATTTT.

The chain uses TRBV11-2 and TRBJ1-6, with 8 bases identical to TRBD1. Trimming cost V 3 bases and J 10 bases; bases outside gene matches: 8. This CDR3 contains 15 residues. Germline-derived CDR1 and CDR2 are SGHAT and FQNNGV. For the CDR3, the DNA is TGTGCCAGCAGCTTTAGGGACAGGTGGATGTCACCCCTCCACTTT. This encodes CASSFRDRWMSPLHF.

The rearrangement joins TRBV10-1 to TRBJ1-1; unclear D gene. Germline CDR1 reads WNHNN; CDR2 reads SYGVQD (reference sequence). The CDR3 sequence is 16 residues long. V lost 2 bases and J 2 bases, leaving 15 bases between the germline ends. The DNA of the CDR3 is TGCGCCAGCAGTGAGAGTCAGATGGCTCCAAACACTGAAGCTTTCTTT. Amino acid sequence: CASSESQMAPNTEAFF.

This clone was found once. The chain employs TRBV27 and TRBJ1-6, with D maybe TRBD1 (6 bases). CDR1 and CDR2 from the germline V gene are MNHEY and SMNVEV (reference sequence). The CDR3 is 12 residues long. Trimming cost V 3 bases and J 13 bases, with 10 bases left between them. CDR3 DNA: TGTGCCAGCAGTTTCACAGACAGGCCCCTCCACTTT. Protein: CASSFTDRPLHF.

The genes are TRBV7-2 and TRBJ2-1; no reliable D call. The CDR3 runs to 15 residues. Germline assignment: CDR1 SGHTA and CDR2 FQGNSA. Trimming took 7 bases from V and 2 from J, leaving 15 bases between them. This CDR3 reads CASTIAAPPYNEQFF. The CDR3 DNA sequence: TGTGCCAGCACCATAGCAGCGCCCCCCTACAATGAGCAGTTCTTC.

This sequence joins TRBV6-1 and TRBJ2-7, with a tentative D call TRBD2 (5 bases). Germline loops: CDR1 MNHNS, CDR2 SASEGT. V was shortened by 6 bases and J by 7 bases, with 13 bases between the two germline ends. This CDR3 is built from 12 residues. The CDR3: CASSAPRGEQYF. CDR3 sequence (DNA): TGTGCCAGCAGCGCACCACGAGGGGAGCAGTACTTC.

The chain combines TRBV14 with TRBJ2-7; D is perhaps TRBD1 (5 bases). Germline V gene lookup returns CDR1 SGHDN and CDR2 FVKESK. This CDR3 comprises 14 residues. Trimming pared 0 bases from V and 6 bases from J, leaving 12 bases between. The CDR3, as DNA: TGTGCCAGCAGCCAAGATAGGGGTTTGGCCGAGCAGTACTTC. It specifies CASSQDRGLAEQYF. Combining the CDR3 with reference TRBV14 and TRBJ2-7 gives the whole variable domain EAGVTQFPSHSVIEKGQTVTLRCDPISGHDNLYWYRRVMGKEIKFLLHFVKESKQDESGMPNNRFLAERTGGTYSTLKVQPAELEDSGVYFCASSQDRGLAEQYFGPGTRLTVT.

The chain recombines TRBV29-1 with TRBJ2-7; 9 nucleotides line up with TRBD1. CDR3 length: 13 amino acids. Unmatched junction bases numbered 4, after V lost 3 bases and J lost 4 bases. Germline CDR1 is SQVTM and CDR2 is ANQGSEA. DNA for the CDR3: TGCAGCGTTGAGGGACAGGGAAGGTACGAGCAGTACTTC. Protein: CSVEGQGRYEQYF.